The 20 T cell receptor beta chains given below trace back to one sample, sequenced in a study of T cell changes during pregnancy in multiple sclerosis. The table came from immunoSEQ multiplex PCR; TCRdb's copy has only in-frame clones and leaves some out. The repertoire holds tens of thousands of clones, with 90% as singletons. The starting material was peripheral blood, obtained after pregnancy. All receptors come from a female donor in good health, enrolled as a control in a pregnancy study.

V is TRBV6-4 and J is TRBJ2-3; 7 bases line up with TRBD2. V lost 6 bases, J lost 0 bases, and 9 bases stayed unmatched. This CDR3 has 16 residues. Germline V gene data show CDR1 as MRHNA and CDR2 as SNTAGT. CDR3 DNA: TGTGCCAGCAGCCCTACTTCGGGGGGTAGCACAGATACGCAGTATTTT. Amino acids: CASSPTSGGSTDTQYF.

The rearrangement links TRBV14 to TRBJ2-5; the match to TRBD2 covers 14 bases. The CDR3 runs 13 residues. The V gene's germline CDR1 is SGHDN and CDR2 FVKESK. The CDR3 reads CGGGLAGGETQYF. CDR3 nucleotides: TGTGGGGGCGGACTAGCGGGAGGAGAGACCCAGTACTTC. Together with reference TRBV14 and TRBJ2-5, the CDR3 gives the full variable domain: EAGVTQFPSHSVIEKGQTVTLRCDPISGHDNLYWYRRVMGKEIKFLLHFVKESKQDESGMPNNRFLAERTGGTYSTLKVQPAELEDSGVYFCGGGLAGGETQYFGPGTRLLVL.

The chain recombines TRBV18 with TRBJ2-3; D is unresolved. There are 12 residues in the CDR3. CDR1 is KGHSH, CDR2 LQKENI, per germline. Trimming removed 4 bases at V and 2 bases at J, with 4 bases between. Here the CDR3 DNA reads TGTGCCAGCTCACACAACACAGATACGCAGTATTTT. It yields the protein CASSHNTDTQYF.

The V gene is TRBV10-1, the J gene TRBJ2-7, with TRBD1 identical over 8 bases. V lost 0 bases to trimming and J lost 5 bases; unmatched junction nucleotides: 6. The CDR3 spans 15 residues. Germline V CDR1 and CDR2: WNHNN, SYGVQD (reference sequence). The CDR3 here is CASSESGQGGDEQYF. The CDR3 bases are TGCGCCAGCAGTGAGTCCGGACAGGGAGGCGACGAGCAGTACTTC.

This chain connects TRBV27 to TRBJ2-7; TRBD1 matches at 9 bases. This CDR3 spans 15 amino acids. V shed 7 bases and J 3 bases; nucleotides not matched to a gene: 10. CDR1 and CDR2 (germline): MNHEY, SMNVEV (reference sequence). CDR3 nucleotide sequence: TGTGCCAGCACCCCAACCGGGACAGGGTTCTACGAGCAGTACTTC. It translates to CASTPTGTGFYEQYF.

The CDR3: CASTPRGAANTEAFF. In DNA, the CDR3 is TGTGCCAGTACCCCCCGGGGGGCTGCGAACACTGAAGCTTTCTTT. The rearrangement joins TRBV19 to TRBJ1-1; D possibly corresponds to TRBD1 (6 bases). Between the trimmed V and J ends, which lost 7 bases and 1 base, there was a span of 16 bases. The CDR3 covers 15 residues. The V gene's germline CDR1 is LNHDA and CDR2 SQIVND (reference sequence).

The J gene is TRBJ2-7, the V gene TRBV30, with D perhaps matching TRBD1 (6 bases). The CDR3 contains 12 residues. Germline V lookup: CDR1 GTSNPN, CDR2 SVGIG (reference sequence). The germline V and J ends were trimmed by 5 bases and 5 bases, with 13 bases remaining between them. CDR3 sequence: CAWGTGKHEQYF. CDR3 nucleotides: TGTGCCTGGGGAACAGGGAAGCACGAGCAGTACTTC.

The rearrangement joins TRBV2 to TRBJ2-1; D not resolved. Looked up from germline, CDR1 is SNHLY and CDR2 is FYNNEI. Trimming removed 4 bases at V and 0 bases at J, with 10 bases between. The CDR3 has 15 residues. Here the CDR3 reads CASSAQAYSYNEQFF. The CDR3 DNA reads TGTGCCAGCAGTGCGCAGGCCTACTCCTACAATGAGCAGTTCTTC. Complete variable domain (other parts from reference TRBV2 and TRBJ2-1): EPEVTQTPSHQVTQMGQEVILRCVPISNHLYFYWYRQILGQKVEFLVSFYNNEISEKSEIFDDQFSVERPDGSNFTLKIRSTKLEDSAMYFCASSAQAYSYNEQFFGPGTRLTVL.

V and J are TRBV23-1 and TRBJ1-1; no definite D call. TRBV23-1 is designated an ORF whose function remains uncertain. CDR3 length: 13 residues. V lost 0 bases and J 6 bases, leaving 8 bases between the germline ends. The CDR3 is CASSQSRVPEAFF. The DNA of the CDR3 is TGCGCCAGCAGTCAATCGAGGGTTCCTGAAGCTTTCTTT.

The chain recombines TRBV20-1 with TRBJ1-1; TRBD1 agrees at 8 bases. Germline loops: CDR1 DFQATT, CDR2 SNEGSKA (reference sequence). V shed 5 bases, J shed 7 bases, and the junction held 3 bases outside the gene matches. This CDR3 comprises 11 residues. In DNA form, the CDR3 reads TGCAGTGCTGGGGGGACAGGTGAAGCTTTCTTT. Encoded protein: CSAGGTGEAFF.

The V call is TRBV7-2, the J call TRBJ2-7; D possibly corresponds to TRBD2 (6 bases). Deletions cut 5 bases from V and 6 bases from J, with 17 bases between. In germline, CDR1 is SGHTA, CDR2 FQGNSA. The CDR3 is 14 residues long. CDR3 sequence (DNA): TGTGCCAGCAGCCGGGACGGGGGAGCGCTCGAGCAGTACTTC. Protein: CASSRDGGALEQYF.

The chain has TRBV6-1 and TRBJ1-5; 10 positions match TRBD1. Germline V gene sequence: CDR1 MNHNS, CDR2 SASEGT. The CDR3 is 15 amino acids. Trimming at V came to 5 bases and at J to 2 bases, leaving 3 bases not matched to a gene. CDR3 sequence: CASSPGTGGNQPQHF. The CDR3 coding sequence is TGTGCCAGCAGTCCCGGGACAGGGGGCAATCAGCCCCAGCATTTT.

V and J are TRBV6-1 and TRBJ2-1, with D maybe TRBD2 (6 bases). Germline CDR1 reads MNHNS; CDR2 reads SASEGT. There are 18 residues in the CDR3. V lost 3 bases to trimming and J lost 4 bases, with 22 bases between them. CDR3: CASSDRPREFQPYNEQFF. The CDR3 bases are TGTGCCAGCAGTGACCGGCCCCGGGAGTTCCAGCCGTACAATGAGCAGTTCTTC.

The chain is built from TRBV10-2 and TRBJ1-4; a weak D match, TRBD1 (6 bases). Per the germline V gene, CDR1 is WSHSY and CDR2 is SAAADI. Trimming left V 3 bases short and J 7 bases short, with 12 bases between. The CDR3 contains 14 residues. The CDR3 sequence: CASSDSQGSEKLFF. The CDR3 bases are TGCGCCAGCAGTGATTCGCAGGGGAGTGAAAAACTGTTTTTT.

The rearrangement joins TRBV7-9 to TRBJ1-1; a weak D match, TRBD1 (5 bases). The CDR3 spans 12 residues. With 3 bases removed from V and 6 bases from J, the gap between germline ends came to 8 bases. Germline V lookup: CDR1 SEHNR, CDR2 FQNEAQ (reference sequence). The CDR3 sequence is CASSFGASEAFF. Here the CDR3 DNA reads TGTGCCAGCAGCTTTGGGGCATCTGAAGCTTTCTTT. Full variable domain (rest looked up from reference TRBV7-9 and TRBJ1-1): DTGVSQNPRHKITKRGQNVTFRCDPISEHNRLYWYRQTLGQGPEFLTYFQNEAQLEKSRLLSDRFSAERPKGSFSTLEIQRTEQGDSAMYLCASSFGASEAFFGQGTRLTVV.

The chain joins TRBV19 to TRBJ2-7; possible D gene TRBD1, 5 bases. The CDR3 consists of 14 residues. V was clipped by 1 base and J by 6 bases, with 13 bases between them. The germline CDR1 and CDR2 sequences are LNHDA and SQIVND (reference sequence). CDR3 sequence reads: CASSIGDRRSEQYF. The CDR3 DNA follows: TGTGCCAGTAGTATAGGCGACAGAAGGAGCGAGCAGTACTTC.

The chain joins TRBV6-5 to TRBJ1-4, with a tentative D call TRBD1 (5 bases). CDR3 length: 16 amino acids. V was clipped by 3 bases and J by 5 bases, with 16 bases between them. Germline values: CDR1 MNHEY, CDR2 SVGAGI. CDR3 bases: TGTGCCAGCAGTTATGGTACCCTTCACAGGAATGAAAAACTGTTTTTT. Its translation is CASSYGTLHRNEKLFF.

The chain joins TRBV30 to TRBJ1-4, with a tentative D call TRBD1 (6 bases). The germline V and J ends were trimmed by 0 bases and 3 bases, with 17 bases remaining between them. The germline V gene has CDR1 GTSNPN and CDR2 SVGIG (reference sequence). The CDR3 consists of 17 residues. This chain's CDR3 is CAWSVPGGARANEKLFF. For the CDR3, the DNA is TGTGCCTGGAGTGTACCTGGGGGGGCCCGGGCTAATGAAAAACTGTTTTTT.

The rearrangement uses TRBV10-3 and TRBJ1-1; 10 nucleotides line up with TRBD1. Losses at the gene ends were 0 bases for V and 4 bases for J; bases not matched to a gene: 5. Germline loops: CDR1 ENHRY, CDR2 SYGVKD. This CDR3 is 16 amino acids long. CDR3 loop: CAISESTGGATTEAFF. The CDR3 DNA is TGTGCCATCAGTGAGTCGACAGGGGGCGCAACCACTGAAGCTTTCTTT.

V is TRBV6-5 and J is TRBJ2-5; 8 bases are shared with TRBD2. This CDR3 spans 15 amino acids. Germline values: CDR1 MNHEY, CDR2 SVGAGI. Losses at the gene ends were 10 bases for V and 5 bases for J; bases not matched to a gene: 15. The CDR3: CATARDSGNIETQYF. The CDR3 bases are TGTGCCACCGCCCGGGATAGCGGGAATATTGAGACCCAGTACTTC.